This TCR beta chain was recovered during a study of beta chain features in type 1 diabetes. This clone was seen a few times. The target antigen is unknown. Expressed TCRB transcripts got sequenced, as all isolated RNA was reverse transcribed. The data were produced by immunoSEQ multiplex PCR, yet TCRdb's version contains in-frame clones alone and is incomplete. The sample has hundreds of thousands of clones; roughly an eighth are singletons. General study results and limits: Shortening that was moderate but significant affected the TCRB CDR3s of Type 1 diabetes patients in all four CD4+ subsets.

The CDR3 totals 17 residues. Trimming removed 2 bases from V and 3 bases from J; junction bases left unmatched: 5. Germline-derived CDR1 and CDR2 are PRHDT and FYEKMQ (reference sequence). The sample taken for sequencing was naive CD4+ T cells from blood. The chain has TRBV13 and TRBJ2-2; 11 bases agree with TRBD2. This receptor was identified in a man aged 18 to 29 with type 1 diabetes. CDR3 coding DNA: TGTGCCAGCAGCTTACCCTTACTAGCGGGAGACACCGGGGAGCTGTTTTTT. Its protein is CASSLPLLAGDTGELFF.